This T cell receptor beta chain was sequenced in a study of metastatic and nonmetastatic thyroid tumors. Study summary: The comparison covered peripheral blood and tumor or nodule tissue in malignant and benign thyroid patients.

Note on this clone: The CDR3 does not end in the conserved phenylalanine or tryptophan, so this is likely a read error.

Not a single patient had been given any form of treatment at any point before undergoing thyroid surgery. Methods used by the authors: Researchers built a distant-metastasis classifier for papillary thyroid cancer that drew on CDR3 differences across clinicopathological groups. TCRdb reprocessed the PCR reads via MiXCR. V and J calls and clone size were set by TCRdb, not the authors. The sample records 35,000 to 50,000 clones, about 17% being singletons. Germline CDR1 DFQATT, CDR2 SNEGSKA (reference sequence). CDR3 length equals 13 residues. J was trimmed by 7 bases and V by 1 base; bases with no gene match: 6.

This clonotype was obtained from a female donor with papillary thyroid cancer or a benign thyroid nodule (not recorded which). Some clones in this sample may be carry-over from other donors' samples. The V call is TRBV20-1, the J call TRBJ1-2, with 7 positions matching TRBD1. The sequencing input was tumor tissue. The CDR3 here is CSARVGGERGYTI. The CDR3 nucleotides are TGCAGTGCTAGAGTAGGGGGCGAGCGTGGCTACACCATC.